A single sample gave rise to the 7 T cell receptor beta chains below, sequenced in a study of shared clonotypes between healthy human individuals (dated by TCRdb to about 2020). Receptors were amplified or captured by the immunoSEQ multiplex PCR assay. TCRdb re-hosts the immuneACCESS table, in-frame sequences only. Its copies lack some clones; in the studies checked, an unresolved V gene accounts for under half of them, and the cause for the rest is not known. The sample has over a million clones on record, 75% of them singletons. Of the sample, about 1.5% falls within the top ten clones. The material sequenced was memory CD4+ T cells sorted from blood. The cell subset or site label on this specimen signifies: CD45RA-negative fraction. The receptors stem from a man aged 18 to 29 in good health.

The CDR3 coding sequence is TGCGCCAGCAGTCAATCGAGGGGCGGGGAGACCCAGTACTTC. Residues: CASSQSRGGETQYF. V is TRBV23-1 and J is TRBJ2-5; TRBD1 or TRBD2 may be the D gene (5 bases each). TRBV23-1 is annotated as an ORF whose role is uncertain. V was clipped by 0 bases and J by 5 bases, with 10 bases between them. This CDR3 region has 14 residues.

There are a few counts of this clone. The rearrangement links TRBV5-1 to TRBJ2-5; 7 bases match TRBD1. Germline values: CDR1 SGHRS, CDR2 YFSETQ. The length of the CDR3 is 15 residues. V dropped 4 bases and J dropped 1; count of bases not matched to a gene: 7. Here the CDR3 DNA reads TGCGCCAGCAGCCCCGAGGACAGGCCCCAAGAGACCCAGTACTTC. Encoded protein: CASSPEDRPQETQYF.

This chain joins TRBV9 and TRBJ1-3; 7 bases map to TRBD1. V was clipped by 4 bases and J by 2 bases; unmatched bases: 6. CDR3 length: 15 amino acids. CDR1 is SGDLS and CDR2 is YYNGEE in the germline V gene. The CDR3 nucleotides are TGTGCCAGCAGCTCAGGGGGAGTGGCTGGAAACACCATATATTTT. Amino acids: CASSSGGVAGNTIYF.

This chain connects TRBV30 to TRBJ2-7, with TRBD1 as a possible D gene (6 bases). V was shortened by 0 bases and J by 6 bases, with 12 bases between the two germline ends. The CDR3 is made up of 13 amino acids. Germline-derived CDR1 and CDR2 are GTSNPN and SVGIG (reference sequence). The chain's CDR3 is CAWSVQSGVEQYF. The CDR3 coding sequence is TGTGCCTGGAGTGTCCAGTCAGGGGTCGAGCAGTACTTC.

Points on this clone: The sample carries other DNA sequences with the same CDR3. The V and J genes are TRBV5-1 and TRBJ2-3; 7 bases map to TRBD1. V dropped 3 bases and J dropped 2; count of bases not matched to a gene: 3. This CDR3 has 14 amino acids. The germline gives CDR1 SGHRS, CDR2 YFSETQ. The CDR3 loop reads CASSYGTDTDTQYF. CDR3 nucleotide sequence: TGCGCCAGCAGCTACGGGACAGACACAGATACGCAGTATTTT.

The CDR3 DNA follows: TGTGCCAGCAGCTTCAGGGGATATGGCTACACCTTC. Its translation is CASSFRGYGYTF. J is TRBJ1-2 and V is TRBV7-6, with a possible D match to TRBD1 (6 bases). This CDR3 comprises 12 residues. The germline gives CDR1 SGHVS, CDR2 FNYEAQ. Trimming removed 3 bases from V and 5 bases from J, with 7 bases in between.

This clone has at least ten counts. V and J are TRBV2 and TRBJ2-7; TRBD1 agrees at 8 bases. The CDR3 has 13 residues. The V gene's germline CDR1 is SNHLY and CDR2 FYNNEI. V lost 7 bases to trimming and J lost 7 bases; unmatched junction nucleotides: 9. The CDR3 is CASNRRGPEEQYF. The CDR3 region has the DNA TGTGCCAGCAATCGCAGGGGGCCGGAGGAGCAGTACTTC.